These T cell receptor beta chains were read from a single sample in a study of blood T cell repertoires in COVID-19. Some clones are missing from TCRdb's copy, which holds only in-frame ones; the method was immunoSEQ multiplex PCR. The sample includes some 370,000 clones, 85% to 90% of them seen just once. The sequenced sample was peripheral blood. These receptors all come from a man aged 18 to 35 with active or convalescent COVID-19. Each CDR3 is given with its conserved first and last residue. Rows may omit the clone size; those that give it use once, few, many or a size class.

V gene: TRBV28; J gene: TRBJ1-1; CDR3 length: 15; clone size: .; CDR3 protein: CASPRQGAAFTEAFF
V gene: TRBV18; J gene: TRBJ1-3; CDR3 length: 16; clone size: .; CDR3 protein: CAAKPAAGLRGNTIYF
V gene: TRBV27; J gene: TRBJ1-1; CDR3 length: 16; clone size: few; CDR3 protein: CASSLLPGVVNTEAFF
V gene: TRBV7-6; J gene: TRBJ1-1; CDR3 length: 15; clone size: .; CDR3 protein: CASSSQVGAGAEAFF
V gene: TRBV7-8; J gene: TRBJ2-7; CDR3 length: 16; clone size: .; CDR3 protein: CASSPYHGLADYEQYF
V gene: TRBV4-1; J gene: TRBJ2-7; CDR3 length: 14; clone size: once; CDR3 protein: CASSQGTSSYEQYF
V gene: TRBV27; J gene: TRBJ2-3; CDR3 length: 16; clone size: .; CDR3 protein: CASRASGRGGQDTQYF
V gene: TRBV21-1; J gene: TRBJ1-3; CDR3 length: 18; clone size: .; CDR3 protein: CASSKFPPDRHSGNTIYF
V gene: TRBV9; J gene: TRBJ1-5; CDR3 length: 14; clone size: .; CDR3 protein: CASSETGVGQPQHF
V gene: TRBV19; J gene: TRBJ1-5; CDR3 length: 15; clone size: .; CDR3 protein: CASSILAASNQPQHF
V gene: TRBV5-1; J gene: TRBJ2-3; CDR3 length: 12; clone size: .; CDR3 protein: CASSLSGDTQYF
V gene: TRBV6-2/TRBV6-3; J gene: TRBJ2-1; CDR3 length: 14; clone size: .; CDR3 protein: CASSYSGSYNEQFF
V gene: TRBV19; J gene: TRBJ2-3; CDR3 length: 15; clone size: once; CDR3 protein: CASSRSITSTDTQYF
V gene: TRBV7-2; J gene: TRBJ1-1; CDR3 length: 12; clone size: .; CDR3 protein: CASRALNTEAFF
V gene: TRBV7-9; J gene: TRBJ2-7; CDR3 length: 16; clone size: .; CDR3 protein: CASSPRGTGGSYEQYF
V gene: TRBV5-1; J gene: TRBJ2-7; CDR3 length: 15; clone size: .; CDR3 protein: CASSFRALPSYEQYF
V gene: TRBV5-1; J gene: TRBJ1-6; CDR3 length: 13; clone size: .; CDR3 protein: CASSSADNSPLHF
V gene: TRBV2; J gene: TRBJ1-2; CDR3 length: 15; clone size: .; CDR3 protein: CASRAAWEPNYGYTF
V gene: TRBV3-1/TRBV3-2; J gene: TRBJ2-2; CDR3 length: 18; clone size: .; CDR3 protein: CASSQGPWTGVNTGELFF
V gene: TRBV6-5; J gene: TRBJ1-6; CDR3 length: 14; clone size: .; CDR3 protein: CASSGTGNNSPLHF
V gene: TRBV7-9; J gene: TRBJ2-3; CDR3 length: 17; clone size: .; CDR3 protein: CASSSTRLAGGADTQYF
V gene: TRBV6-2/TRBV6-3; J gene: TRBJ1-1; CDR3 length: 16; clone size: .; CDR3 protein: CASSSRGRGVNTEAFF
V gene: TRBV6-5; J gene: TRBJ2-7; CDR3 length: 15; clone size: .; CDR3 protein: CATRPTAGTSYEQYF
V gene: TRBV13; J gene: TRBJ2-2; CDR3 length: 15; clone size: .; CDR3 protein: CASSLGGTYTGELFF
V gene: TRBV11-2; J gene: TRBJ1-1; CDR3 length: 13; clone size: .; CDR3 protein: CASSPAPGFGAFF
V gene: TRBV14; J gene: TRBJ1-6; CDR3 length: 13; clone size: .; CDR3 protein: CASSPVFNSPLHF
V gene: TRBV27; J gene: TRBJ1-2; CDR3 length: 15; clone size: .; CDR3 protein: CASSLSFAGEYGYTF
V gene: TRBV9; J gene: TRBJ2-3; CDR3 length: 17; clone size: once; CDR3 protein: CASSVAPSGRAGDTQYF
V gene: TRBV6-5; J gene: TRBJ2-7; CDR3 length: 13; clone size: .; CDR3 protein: CASSYSEVYEQYF
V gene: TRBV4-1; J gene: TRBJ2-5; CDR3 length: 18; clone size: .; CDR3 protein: CASSQAGVGTSGIETQYF
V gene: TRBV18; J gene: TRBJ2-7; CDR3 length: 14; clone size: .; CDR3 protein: CASSPWDSAYEQYF
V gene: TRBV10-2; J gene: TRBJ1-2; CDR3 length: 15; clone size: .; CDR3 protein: CASSESIGGAYGYTF
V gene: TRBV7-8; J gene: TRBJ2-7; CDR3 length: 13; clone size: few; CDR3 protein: CASSLQDSGEQYF
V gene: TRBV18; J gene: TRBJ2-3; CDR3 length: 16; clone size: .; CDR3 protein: CASSPIPSGSTDTQYF
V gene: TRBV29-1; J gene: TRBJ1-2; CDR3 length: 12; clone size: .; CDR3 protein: CSGLEGQGGYTF
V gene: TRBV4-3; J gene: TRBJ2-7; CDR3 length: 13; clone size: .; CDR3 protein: CASSPTQGYEQYF
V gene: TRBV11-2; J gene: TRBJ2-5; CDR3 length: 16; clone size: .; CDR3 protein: CASSPVLPSGKETQYF
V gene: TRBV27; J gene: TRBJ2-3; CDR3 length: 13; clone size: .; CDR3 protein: CASSHSSTDTQYF
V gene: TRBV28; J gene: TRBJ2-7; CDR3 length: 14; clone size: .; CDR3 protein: CASSLGDWRHEQYF
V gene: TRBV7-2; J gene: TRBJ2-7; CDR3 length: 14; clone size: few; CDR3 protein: CASSFGSLSYEQYF
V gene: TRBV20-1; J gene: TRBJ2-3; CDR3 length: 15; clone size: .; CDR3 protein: CSASRTSGGTDTQYF
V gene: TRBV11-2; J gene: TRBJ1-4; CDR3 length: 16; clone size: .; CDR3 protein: CASSPGGTATNEKLFF
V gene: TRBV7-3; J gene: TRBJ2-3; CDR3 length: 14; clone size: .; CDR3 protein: CASSSGQGVDTQYF
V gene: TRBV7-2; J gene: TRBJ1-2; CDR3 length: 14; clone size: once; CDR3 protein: CASSLASGDYGYTF
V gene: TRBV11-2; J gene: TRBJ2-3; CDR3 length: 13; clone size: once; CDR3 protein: CASSLAPADTQYF
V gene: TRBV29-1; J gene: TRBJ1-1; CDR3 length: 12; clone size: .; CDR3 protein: CSAPGQSTEAFF